This passage covers 8 T cell receptor beta chains from one sample sequenced in a study of blood T cell repertoires in COVID-19. Some clones are missing from TCRdb's copy, which holds only in-frame ones; the method was immunoSEQ multiplex PCR. The table has some 57,000 clones, less than 90% seen once. The sample taken for sequencing was peripheral blood. Receptors originate from a human donor in a cohort sampled during active COVID-19.

This clone was seen a handful of times. V usage is TRBV7-2 and J usage is TRBJ1-2; tentatively, D is TRBD1 (6 bases). The germline gives CDR1 SGHTA, CDR2 FQGNSA. This CDR3 comprises 15 residues. V was trimmed by 4 bases and J by 6 bases, leaving 18 bases between them. This CDR3 is CASSSHPTGGNGYTF. The CDR3 nucleotides read TGTGCCAGCAGCTCCCACCCGACAGGAGGAAATGGCTACACCTTC.

The J gene is TRBJ2-7, the V gene TRBV27; 9 nucleotides agree with TRBD2. The CDR3 is made up of 15 amino acids. With V trimmed by 5 bases and J by 4 bases, 9 bases remained unmatched. Germline V gives CDR1 MNHEY, CDR2 SMNVEV (reference sequence). The CDR3 coding sequence is TGTGCCAGCAGTGCGTTGCTAGCGGGACTATACGAGCAGTACTTC. Translating gives CASSALLAGLYEQYF.

The gene calls are TRBV28 and TRBJ1-1; TRBD1 agrees at 9 bases. The V gene end was trimmed by 2 bases and the J gene end by 4 bases; junction bases not matched to a gene: 5. CDR1 and CDR2 (germline): MDHEN, SYDVKM. There are 15 residues in the CDR3. The CDR3 bases are TGTGCCAGCAGTTTAAAACCGGGACAGGGCACTGAAGCTTTCTTT. Its protein is CASSLKPGQGTEAFF.

The J gene is TRBJ1-2, the V gene TRBV18; the D gene is possibly TRBD1 (5 bases). The CDR3 has 15 amino acids. Germline-derived CDR1 and CDR2 are KGHSH and LQKENI. Trimming took 1 base from V and 2 from J, leaving 11 bases between them. The CDR3 spells CASSPQPGPNYGYTF. DNA for the CDR3: TGTGCCAGCTCACCACAGCCAGGGCCCAACTATGGCTACACCTTC.

The gene calls are TRBV28 and TRBJ1-1; a possible D gene is TRBD1 (6 bases). The CDR3 length is 12 residues. Trimming removed 7 bases at V and 5 bases at J, with 11 bases between. The germline V gene has CDR1 MDHEN and CDR2 SYDVKM. The CDR3 DNA follows: TGTGCCAGCACCCAGCAGGGGACTGAAGCTTTCTTT. It is translated as CASTQQGTEAFF.

For the CDR3, the DNA is TGCGCCAGCAGCACTGGACGGGCGGGGGAAGAGACCCAGTACTTC. Residues: CASSTGRAGEETQYF. The genes are TRBV5-1 and TRBJ2-5; 7 positions match TRBD2. V was clipped by 4 bases and J by 3 bases; unmatched bases: 9. The CDR3 has 15 amino acids. CDR1 SGHRS and CDR2 YFSETQ come from the germline V gene.

The J gene is TRBJ2-7, the V gene TRBV6-1; TRBD1 agrees at 9 bases. Losses at the gene ends were 1 base for V and 7 bases for J; bases not matched to a gene: 8. Per the germline V gene, CDR1 is MNHNS and CDR2 is SASEGT. The CDR3 runs 15 residues. CDR3 region: CASSEERTGVSEQYF. DNA of the CDR3: TGTGCCAGCAGTGAAGAGCGGACAGGGGTATCGGAGCAGTACTTC.

This rearrangement joins TRBV3-1 (or the pseudogene TRBV3-2) to TRBJ1-2; maybe TRBD1 (6 bases). Germline V lookup: CDR1 LGHDT, CDR2 YNNKEL (reference sequence). V shed 3 bases and J shed 5 bases, with 13 bases lying between them. CDR3 length: 14 amino acids. CDR3 region: CASSQRGARYGYTF. CDR3 DNA: TGTGCCAGCAGCCAGCGGGGGGCGCGGTATGGCTACACCTTC.